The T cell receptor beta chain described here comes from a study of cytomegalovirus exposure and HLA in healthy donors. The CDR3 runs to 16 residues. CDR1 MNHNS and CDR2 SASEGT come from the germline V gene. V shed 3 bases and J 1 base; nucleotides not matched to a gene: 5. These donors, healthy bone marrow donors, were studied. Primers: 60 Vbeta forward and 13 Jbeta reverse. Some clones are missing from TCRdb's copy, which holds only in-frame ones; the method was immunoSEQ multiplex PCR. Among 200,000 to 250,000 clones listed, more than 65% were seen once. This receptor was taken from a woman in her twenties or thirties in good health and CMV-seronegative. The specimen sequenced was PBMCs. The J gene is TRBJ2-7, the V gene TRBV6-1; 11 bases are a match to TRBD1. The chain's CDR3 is CASSDAGTGGSYEQYF. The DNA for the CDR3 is TGTGCCAGCAGTGACGCCGGGACAGGGGGGTCCTACGAGCAGTACTTC.